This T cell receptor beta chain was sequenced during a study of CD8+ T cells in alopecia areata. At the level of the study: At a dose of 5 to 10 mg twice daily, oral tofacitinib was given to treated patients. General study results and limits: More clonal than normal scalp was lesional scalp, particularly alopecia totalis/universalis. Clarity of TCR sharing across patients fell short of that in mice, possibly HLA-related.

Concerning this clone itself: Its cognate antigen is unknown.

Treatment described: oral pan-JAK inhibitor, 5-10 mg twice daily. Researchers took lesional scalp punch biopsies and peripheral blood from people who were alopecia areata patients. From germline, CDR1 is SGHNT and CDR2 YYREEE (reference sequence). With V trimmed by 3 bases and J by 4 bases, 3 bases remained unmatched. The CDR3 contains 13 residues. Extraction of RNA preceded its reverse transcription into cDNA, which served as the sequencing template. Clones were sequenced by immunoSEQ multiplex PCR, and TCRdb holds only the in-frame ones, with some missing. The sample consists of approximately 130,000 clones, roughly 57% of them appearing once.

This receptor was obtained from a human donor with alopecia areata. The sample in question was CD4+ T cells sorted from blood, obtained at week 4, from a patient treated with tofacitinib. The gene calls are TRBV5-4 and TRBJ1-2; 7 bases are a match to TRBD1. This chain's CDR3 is CASSSTGSYGYTF. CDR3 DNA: TGTGCCAGCAGCTCGACAGGGTCCTATGGCTACACCTTC.